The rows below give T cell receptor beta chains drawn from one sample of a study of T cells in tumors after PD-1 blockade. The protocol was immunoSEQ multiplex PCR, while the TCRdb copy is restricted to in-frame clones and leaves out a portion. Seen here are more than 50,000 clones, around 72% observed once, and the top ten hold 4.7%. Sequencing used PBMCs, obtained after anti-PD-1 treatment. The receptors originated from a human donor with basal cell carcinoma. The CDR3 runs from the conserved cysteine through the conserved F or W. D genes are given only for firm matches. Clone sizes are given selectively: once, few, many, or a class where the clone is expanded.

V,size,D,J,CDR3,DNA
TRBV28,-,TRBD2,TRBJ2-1,CASSPESGGAVEQFF,TGTGCCAGCAGTCCAGAGAGCGGGGGGGCAGTTGAGCAGTTCTTC
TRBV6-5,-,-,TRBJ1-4,CASSQEGQGDEKLFF,TGTGCCAGCAGCCAGGAAGGGCAGGGAGATGAAAAACTGTTTTTT
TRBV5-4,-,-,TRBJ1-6,CASSLEGSWSSYNSPLHF,TGTGCCAGCAGCTTGGAGGGGTCATGGAGCTCCTATAATTCACCCCTCCACTTT
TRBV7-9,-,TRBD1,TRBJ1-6,CASSLGQLNSPLHF,TGTGCCAGCAGCCTGGGACAGCTAAATTCACCCCTCCACTTT
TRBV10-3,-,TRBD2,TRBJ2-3,CAISEFQRGNLDTQYF,TGTGCCATCAGTGAATTTCAGCGGGGGAACTTAGATACGCAGTATTTT
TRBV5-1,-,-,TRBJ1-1,CASSTQPLGGMNTEAFF,TGCGCCAGCAGCACCCAGCCCCTCGGTGGTATGAACACTGAAGCTTTCTTT
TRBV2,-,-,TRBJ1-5,CASSEAYSQNQPQHF,TGTGCCAGCAGTGAAGCTTACAGTCAAAATCAGCCCCAGCATTTT
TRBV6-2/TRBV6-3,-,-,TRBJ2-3,CASSGRISTDTQYF,TGTGCCAGCAGTGGGCGGATTAGCACAGATACGCAGTATTTT
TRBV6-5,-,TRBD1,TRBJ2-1,CASSRDRGLNEQFF,TGTGCCAGCAGTAGGGACAGGGGCCTCAATGAGCAGTTCTTC
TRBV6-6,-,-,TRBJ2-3,CASSYWTGRGPDTQYF,TGTGCCAGCAGTTACTGGACTGGGAGGGGGCCAGATACGCAGTATTTT
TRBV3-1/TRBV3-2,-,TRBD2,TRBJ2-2,CASSRGLAGGLNTGELFF,TGTGCCAGCAGCAGGGGACTAGCGGGGGGACTGAACACCGGGGAGCTGTTTTTT
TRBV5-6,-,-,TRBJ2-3,CASSLGAGTDTQYF,TGTGCCAGCAGCTTGGGGGCGGGGACAGATACGCAGTATTTT
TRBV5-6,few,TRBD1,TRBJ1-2,CASSYGRGRQDYGYTF,TGTGCCAGCAGCTATGGGAGGGGGCGTCAAGACTATGGCTACACCTTC
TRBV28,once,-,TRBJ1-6,CASTGPRPYSPLHF,TGTGCCAGCACAGGACCCCGCCCGTATTCACCCCTCCACTTT
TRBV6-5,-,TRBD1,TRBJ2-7,CASKILGQGKQYF,TGTGCCAGCAAAATTCTCGGACAGGGAAAGCAGTACTTC
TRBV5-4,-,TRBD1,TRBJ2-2,CASSLLDRGTVGELFF,TGTGCCAGCAGCTTGCTGGACAGGGGGACCGTCGGGGAGCTGTTTTTT
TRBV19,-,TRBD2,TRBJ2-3,CASSIRTSGGRTDTQYF,TGTGCCAGTAGTATTCGGACTAGCGGGGGGCGCACAGATACGCAGTATTTT
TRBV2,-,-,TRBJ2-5,CASSENGGKETQYF,TGTGCCAGCAGTGAGAACGGGGGCAAGGAGACCCAGTACTTC
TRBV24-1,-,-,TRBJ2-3,CATSDFSDTQYF,TGTGCCACCAGTGATTTTTCAGATACGCAGTATTTT
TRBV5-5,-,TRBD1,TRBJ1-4,CASSGTGAKKLFF,TGTGCCAGCAGTGGGACAGGAGCGAAAAAACTGTTTTTT
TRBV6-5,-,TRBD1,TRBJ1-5,CASSLDRGNQPQHF,TGTGCCAGCAGTTTGGACAGGGGCAATCAGCCCCAGCATTTT
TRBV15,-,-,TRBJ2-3,CATSIPGVSTDTQYF,TGTGCCACCAGCATCCCAGGCGTTAGCACAGATACGCAGTATTTT
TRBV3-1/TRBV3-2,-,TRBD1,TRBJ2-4,CASSQGQGGSKNIQYF,TGTGCCAGCAGCCAGGGACAGGGGGGCAGCAAAAACATTCAGTACTTC
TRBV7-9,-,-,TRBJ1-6,CASSGSQGSSYNSPLHF,TGTGCCAGCAGCGGATCGCAGGGGAGCTCCTATAATTCACCCCTCCACTTT
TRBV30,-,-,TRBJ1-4,CAWSVGLRREKLFF,TGTGCCTGGAGTGTAGGCCTTAGGAGAGAAAAACTGTTTTTT
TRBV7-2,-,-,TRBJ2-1,CASSFTRNNEQFF,TGTGCCAGCAGCTTCACTAGGAACAATGAGCAGTTCTTC
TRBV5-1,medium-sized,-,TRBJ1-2,CASSTSGASSNYGYTF,TGCGCCAGCAGCACTTCAGGGGCCTCATCTAACTATGGCTACACCTTC